This T cell receptor beta chain comes out of a study of PD-L1 blockade in urothelial cancer. The overall study: Blood yielded a median of about 140,000 T cells per sample. Whole-study results and caveats: In blood at 3 weeks, tumor-associated clones expanded more among patients with durable benefit.

Clones were read by immunoSEQ multiplex PCR, and TCRdb kept only the in-frame ones, dropping some. Of tens of thousands of clones detected, roughly 80% appear once; the ten largest clones hold more than 2%. Germline V gene data show CDR1 as SNHLY and CDR2 as FYNNEI. The V gene lost 1 base and the J gene lost 0 bases, with 4 bases spanning the gap. The CDR3 loop spans 13 amino acids. This clone was picked up a small number of times. Its target is unknown. The chain employs TRBV2 and TRBJ2-7; D unclear. The receptor comes from a middle-aged man with urothelial cancer. The specimen comprised PBMCs, sampled around atezolizumab (anti-PD-L1) treatment. The CDR3 DNA is TGTGCCAGCAGTGAAGGACACTCCTACGAGCAGTACGTC. Translating it yields CASSEGHSYEQYV.